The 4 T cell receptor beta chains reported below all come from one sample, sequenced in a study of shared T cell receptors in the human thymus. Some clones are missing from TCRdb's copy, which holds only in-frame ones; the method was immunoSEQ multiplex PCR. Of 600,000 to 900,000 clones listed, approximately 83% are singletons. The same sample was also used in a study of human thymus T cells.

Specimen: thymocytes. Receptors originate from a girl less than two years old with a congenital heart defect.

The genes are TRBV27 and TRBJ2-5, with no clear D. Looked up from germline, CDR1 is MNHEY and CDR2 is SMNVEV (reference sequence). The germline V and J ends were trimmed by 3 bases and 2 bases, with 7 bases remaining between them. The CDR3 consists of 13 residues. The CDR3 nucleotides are TGTGCCAGCAGTTTCAGACTGCAAGAGACCCAGTACTTC. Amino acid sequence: CASSFRLQETQYF.

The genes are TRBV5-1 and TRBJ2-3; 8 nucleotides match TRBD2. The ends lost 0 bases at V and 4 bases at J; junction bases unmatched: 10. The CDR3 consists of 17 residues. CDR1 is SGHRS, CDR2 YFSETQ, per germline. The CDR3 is CASSLAGTGGAADTQYF. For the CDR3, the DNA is TGCGCCAGCAGCTTGGCCGGAACCGGGGGGGCCGCAGATACGCAGTATTTT.

CDR3 loop: CASSPGQGPNEKLFF. In nucleotides, the CDR3 is TGTGCCAGCAGTCCCGGACAGGGTCCTAATGAAAAACTGTTTTTT. V is TRBV27 and J is TRBJ1-4, with TRBD1 matching over 8 bases. Looked up from germline, CDR1 is MNHEY and CDR2 is SMNVEV (reference sequence). CDR3 length: 15 residues. V dropped 5 bases and J dropped 3; count of bases not matched to a gene: 5. The entire variable domain, with the rest obtained from reference TRBV27 and TRBJ1-4, is as follows: EAQVTQNPRYLITVTGKKLTVTCSQNMNHEYMSWYRQDPGLGLRQIYYSMNVEVTDKGDVPEGYKVSRKEKRNFPLILESPSPNQTSLYFCASSPGQGPNEKLFFGSGTQLSVL.

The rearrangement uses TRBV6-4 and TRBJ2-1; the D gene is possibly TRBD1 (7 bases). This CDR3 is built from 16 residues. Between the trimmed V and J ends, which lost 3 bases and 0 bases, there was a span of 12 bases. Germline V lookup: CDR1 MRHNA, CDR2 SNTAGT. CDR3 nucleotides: TGTGCCAGCAGTGATGCAGGGGGGAGCTCCTACAATGAGCAGTTCTTC. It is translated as CASSDAGGSSYNEQFF.